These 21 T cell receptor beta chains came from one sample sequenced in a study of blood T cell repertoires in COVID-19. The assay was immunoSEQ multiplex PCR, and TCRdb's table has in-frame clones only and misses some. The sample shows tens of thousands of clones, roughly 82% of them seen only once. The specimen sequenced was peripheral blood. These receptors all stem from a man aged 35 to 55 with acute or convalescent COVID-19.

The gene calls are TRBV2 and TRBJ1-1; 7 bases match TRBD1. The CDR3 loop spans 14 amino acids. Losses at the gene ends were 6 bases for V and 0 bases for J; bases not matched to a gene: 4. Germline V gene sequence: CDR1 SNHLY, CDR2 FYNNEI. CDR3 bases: TGTGCCAGCAGCAGACAGGGAATGAACACTGAAGCTTTCTTT. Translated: CASSRQGMNTEAFF.

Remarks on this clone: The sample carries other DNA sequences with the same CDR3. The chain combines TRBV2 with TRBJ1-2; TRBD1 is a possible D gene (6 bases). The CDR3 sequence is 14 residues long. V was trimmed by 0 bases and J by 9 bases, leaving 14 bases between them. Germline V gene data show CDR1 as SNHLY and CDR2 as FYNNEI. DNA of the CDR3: TGTGCCAGCAGTGAAGCGTGGCAGGGGCCTCGCTACACCTTC. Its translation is CASSEAWQGPRYTF.

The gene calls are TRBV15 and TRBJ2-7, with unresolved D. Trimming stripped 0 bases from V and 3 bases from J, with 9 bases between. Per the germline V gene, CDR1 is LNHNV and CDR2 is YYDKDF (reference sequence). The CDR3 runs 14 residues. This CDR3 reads CATSRDLGSYEQYF. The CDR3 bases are TGTGCCACCAGCAGAGATCTAGGAAGCTACGAGCAGTACTTC.

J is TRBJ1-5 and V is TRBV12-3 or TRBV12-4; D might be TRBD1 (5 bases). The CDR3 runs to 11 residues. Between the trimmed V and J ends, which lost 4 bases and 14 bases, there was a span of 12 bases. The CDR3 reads CASSSLGREHF. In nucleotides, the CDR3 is TGTGCCAGCAGTTCCCTAGGCAGGGAGCATTTT.

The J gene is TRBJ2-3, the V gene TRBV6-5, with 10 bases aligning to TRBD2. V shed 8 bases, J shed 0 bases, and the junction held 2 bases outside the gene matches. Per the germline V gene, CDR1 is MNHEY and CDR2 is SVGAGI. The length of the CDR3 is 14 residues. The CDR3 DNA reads TGTGCCAGCGGACTAGCGGTGAGCACAGATACGCAGTATTTT. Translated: CASGLAVSTDTQYF.

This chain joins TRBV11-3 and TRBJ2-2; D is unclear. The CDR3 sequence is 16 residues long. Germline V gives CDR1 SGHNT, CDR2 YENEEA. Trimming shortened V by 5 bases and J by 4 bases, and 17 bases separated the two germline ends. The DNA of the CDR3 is TGTGCCAGCAGCAATGGGCCAACAATATCCACCGGGGAGCTGTTTTTT. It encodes CASSNGPTISTGELFF.

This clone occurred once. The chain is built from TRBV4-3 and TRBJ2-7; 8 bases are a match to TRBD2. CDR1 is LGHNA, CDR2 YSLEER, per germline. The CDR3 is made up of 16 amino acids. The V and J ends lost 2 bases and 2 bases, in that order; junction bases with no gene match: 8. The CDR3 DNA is TGCGCCAGCAGCCAACAATTTAATAGCGGGGCCTACGAGCAGTACTTC. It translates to CASSQQFNSGAYEQYF.

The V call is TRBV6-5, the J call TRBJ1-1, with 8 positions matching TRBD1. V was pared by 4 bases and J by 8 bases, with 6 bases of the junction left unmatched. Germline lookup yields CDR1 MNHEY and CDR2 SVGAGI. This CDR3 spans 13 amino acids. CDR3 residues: CASSWTGPSEAFF. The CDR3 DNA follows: TGTGCCAGCAGTTGGACAGGGCCCTCCGAAGCTTTCTTT.

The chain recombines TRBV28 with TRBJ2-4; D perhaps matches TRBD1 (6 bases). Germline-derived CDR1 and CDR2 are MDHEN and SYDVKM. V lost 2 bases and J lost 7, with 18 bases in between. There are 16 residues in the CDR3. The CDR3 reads CASSLNTGTSGNIQYF. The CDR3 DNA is TGTGCCAGCAGTTTAAACACCGGGACATCGGGCAACATTCAGTACTTC. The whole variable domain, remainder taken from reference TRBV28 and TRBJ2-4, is DVKVTQSSRYLVKRTGEKVFLECVQDMDHENMFWYRQDPGLGLRLIYFSYDVKMKEKGDIPEGYSVSREKKERFSLILESASTNQTSMYLCASSLNTGTSGNIQYFGAGTRLSVL.

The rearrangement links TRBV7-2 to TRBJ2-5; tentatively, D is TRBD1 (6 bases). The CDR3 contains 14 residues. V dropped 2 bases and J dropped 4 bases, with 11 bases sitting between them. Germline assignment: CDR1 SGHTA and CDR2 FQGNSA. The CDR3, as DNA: TGTGCCAGCAGCTTATATCAGGGGCGAGAGACCCAGTACTTC. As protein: CASSLYQGRETQYF.

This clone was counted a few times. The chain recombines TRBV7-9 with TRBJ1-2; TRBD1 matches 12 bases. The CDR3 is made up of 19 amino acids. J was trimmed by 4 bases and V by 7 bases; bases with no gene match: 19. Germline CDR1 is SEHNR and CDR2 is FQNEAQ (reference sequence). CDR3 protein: CASTPLPGQGARLIYGYTF. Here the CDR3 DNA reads TGTGCCAGCACTCCACTACCGGGACAGGGGGCGCGATTAATCTATGGCTACACCTTC.

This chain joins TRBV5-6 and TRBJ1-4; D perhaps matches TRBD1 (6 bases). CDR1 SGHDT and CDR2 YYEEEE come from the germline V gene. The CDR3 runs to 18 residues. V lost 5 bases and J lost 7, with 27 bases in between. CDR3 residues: CASSSLSKQGLTGEKLFF. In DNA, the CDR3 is TGTGCCAGCAGTTCACTGTCGAAACAGGGACTAACAGGTGAAAAACTGTTTTTT.

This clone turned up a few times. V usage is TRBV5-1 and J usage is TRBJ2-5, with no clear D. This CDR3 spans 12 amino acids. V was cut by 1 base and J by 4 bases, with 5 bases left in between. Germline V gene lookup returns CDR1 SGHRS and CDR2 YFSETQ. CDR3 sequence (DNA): TGCGCCAGCAGCTTGTCCGTAGAGACCCAGTACTTC. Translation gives CASSLSVETQYF.

CDR3 DNA: TGTGCCAGCAGCTTATCTCTGAGGACAGGGGGTAGCAATCAGCCCCAGCATTTT. This codes for CASSLSLRTGGSNQPQHF. This rearrangement joins TRBV7-6 to TRBJ1-5, with TRBD1 matching over 10 bases. Germline V lookup: CDR1 SGHVS, CDR2 FNYEAQ. With V trimmed by 2 bases and J by 0 bases, 7 bases remained unmatched. The CDR3 spans 18 residues.

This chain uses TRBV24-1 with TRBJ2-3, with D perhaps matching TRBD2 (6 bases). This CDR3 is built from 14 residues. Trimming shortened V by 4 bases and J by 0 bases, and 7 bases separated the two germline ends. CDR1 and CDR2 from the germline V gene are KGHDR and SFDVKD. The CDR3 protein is CATSEEGSTDTQYF. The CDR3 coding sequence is TGTGCCACCAGTGAGGAGGGGAGCACAGATACGCAGTATTTT.

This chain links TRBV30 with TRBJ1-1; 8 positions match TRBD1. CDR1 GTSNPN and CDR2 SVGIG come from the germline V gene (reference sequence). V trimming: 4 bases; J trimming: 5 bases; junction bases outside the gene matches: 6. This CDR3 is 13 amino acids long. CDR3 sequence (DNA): TGTGCCTGGAACAGGGGGTTTGAGACTGAAGCTTTCTTT. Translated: CAWNRGFETEAFF.

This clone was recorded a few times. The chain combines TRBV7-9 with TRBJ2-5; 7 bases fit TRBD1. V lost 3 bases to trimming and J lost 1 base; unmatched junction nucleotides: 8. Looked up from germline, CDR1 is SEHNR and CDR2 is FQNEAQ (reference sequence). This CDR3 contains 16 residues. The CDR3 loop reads CASSFRQGASQETQYF. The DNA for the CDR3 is TGTGCCAGCAGCTTTAGACAGGGTGCATCCCAAGAGACCCAGTACTTC. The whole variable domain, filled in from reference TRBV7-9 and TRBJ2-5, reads DTGVSQNPRHKITKRGQNVTFRCDPISEHNRLYWYRQTLGQGPEFLTYFQNEAQLEKSRLLSDRFSAERPKGSFSTLEIQRTEQGDSAMYLCASSFRQGASQETQYFGPGTRLLVL.

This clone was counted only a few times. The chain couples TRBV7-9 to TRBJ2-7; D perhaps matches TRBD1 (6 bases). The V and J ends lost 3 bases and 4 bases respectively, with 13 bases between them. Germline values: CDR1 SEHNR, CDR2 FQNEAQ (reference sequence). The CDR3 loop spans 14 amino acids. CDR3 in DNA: TGTGCCAGCAGCTTTGGACAGACCGCTTACGAGCAGTACTTC. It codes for CASSFGQTAYEQYF.

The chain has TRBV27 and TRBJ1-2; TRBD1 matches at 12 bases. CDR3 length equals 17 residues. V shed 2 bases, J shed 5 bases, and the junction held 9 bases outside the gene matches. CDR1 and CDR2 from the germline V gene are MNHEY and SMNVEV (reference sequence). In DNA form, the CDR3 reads TGTGCCAGCAGTTTAGAGGGACAGGGGGCGAGGATATATGGCTACACCTTC. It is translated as CASSLEGQGARIYGYTF.

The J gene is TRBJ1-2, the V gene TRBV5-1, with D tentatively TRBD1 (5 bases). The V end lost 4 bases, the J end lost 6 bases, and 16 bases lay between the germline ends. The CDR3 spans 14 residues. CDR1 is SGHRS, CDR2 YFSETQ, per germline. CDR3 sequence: CASSQGVQVDGYTF. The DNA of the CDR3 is TGCGCCAGCAGCCAAGGGGTACAGGTAGATGGCTACACCTTC.

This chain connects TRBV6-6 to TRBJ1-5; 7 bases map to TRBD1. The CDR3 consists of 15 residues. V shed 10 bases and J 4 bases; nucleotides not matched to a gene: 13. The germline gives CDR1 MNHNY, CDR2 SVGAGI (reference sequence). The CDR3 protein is CATEEQGRRNQPQHF. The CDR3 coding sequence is TGTGCCACCGAAGAACAGGGGCGTAGAAATCAGCCCCAGCATTTT.